Following are 30 T cell receptor beta chains from one sample sequenced in a study of blood T cell repertoires in COVID-19. Here immunoSEQ multiplex PCR was the method, and the copy in TCRdb shows in-frame clones only, minus some. The profile covers some 260,000 clones, with about 86% appearing a single time and 4.1% taken by the ten largest. The sample consisted of PBMCs or T cells enriched from blood (not recorded which). These receptors originate from a young man with acute COVID-19.

The rearrangement uses TRBV6-1 and TRBJ2-7, with a possible D match to TRBD2 (5 bases). Germline assignment: CDR1 MNHNS and CDR2 SASEGT. This CDR3 has 17 residues. Trimming left V 3 bases short and J 5 bases short, with 23 bases between. CDR3 nucleotide sequence: TGTGCCAGCAGTGAGAAAGTGAGAGGGTTCAGTCCCCACGAGCAGTACGTC. Its protein product is CASSEKVRGFSPHEQYV.

The CDR3 region has the DNA TGTGCCAGTGGTAGAAGGGGCCGGAATGAAAAACTGTTTTTT. It codes for CASGRRGRNEKLFF. The chain joins TRBV19 to TRBJ1-4; D possibly corresponds to TRBD1 (5 bases). Trimming shortened V by 8 bases and J by 5 bases, and 15 bases separated the two germline ends. The germline V gene encodes CDR1 LNHDA and CDR2 SQIVND (reference sequence). The CDR3 spans 14 residues.

As for this clone: An end of the junction does not agree with germline; a read error may underlie this. The chain has TRBV5-1 and TRBJ2-4, with D perhaps matching TRBD2 (5 bases). Germline V gene data show CDR1 as SGHRS and CDR2 as YFSETQ. This CDR3 has 15 residues. DNA of the CDR3: TGTGCCAGCAGCCTGGTACGGGGTGGCAAAAACATTCAGTACTTC. Amino acids: CASSLVRGGKNIQYF.

The chain carries TRBV4-3 and TRBJ2-2, with 10 bases matching TRBD2. V shed 0 bases and J 6 bases; nucleotides not matched to a gene: 4. CDR1 and CDR2 from the germline V gene are LGHNA and YSLEER. CDR3 length: 16 amino acids. Here the CDR3 DNA reads TGCGCCAGCAGCCAAGAGCTAGCGGGAGTGGCCGGGGAGCTGTTTTTT. Translated, it gives CASSQELAGVAGELFF.

The chain is built from TRBV11-2 and TRBJ2-2; TRBD2 agrees at 13 bases. V gave up 1 base and J gave up 10 bases; unmatched junction bases: 6. From germline, CDR1 is SGHAT and CDR2 FQNNGV. CDR3 length: 16 amino acids. CDR3 DNA: TGTGCCAGCAGCTTAGTACTAGCGGGAGGGCGAGCGGAGCTGTTTTTT. This gives the protein CASSLVLAGGRAELFF.

This clone occurred a few times. The chain joins TRBV5-4 to TRBJ2-7, with 7 bases identical to TRBD1. After removal of 4 bases from V and 2 bases from J, the junction contained 6 bases not matched to a gene. CDR3 length: 14 residues. Germline values: CDR1 SGHNT, CDR2 YYREEE (reference sequence). The DNA for the CDR3 is TGTGCCAGCAGCCGGACAGGAGGACCCTACGAGCAGTACGTC. It codes for CASSRTGGPYEQYV.

This clone was observed a single time. CDR3 sequence (DNA): TGTGCCAGCAGCGCCAGACTCGGAAACACCATATATTTT. Translated: CASSARLGNTIYF. The chain couples TRBV9 to TRBJ1-3; D is uncertain. Germline assignment: CDR1 SGDLS and CDR2 YYNGEE. V lost 3 bases and J lost 4, with 8 bases in between. The CDR3 sequence is 13 residues long.

The rearrangement joins TRBV2 to TRBJ2-5, with TRBD2 matching over 8 bases. Germline-derived CDR1 and CDR2 are SNHLY and FYNNEI. This CDR3 is built from 15 residues. J lost 1 base, V lost 10 bases, and 11 bases had no gene match. CDR3: CANTPLAGPQETQYF. CDR3 DNA sequence: TGTGCCAACACGCCTCTAGCGGGCCCCCAAGAGACCCAGTACTTC.

The V gene is TRBV6-5, the J gene TRBJ1-6, with a possible D match to TRBD1 (5 bases). Germline V gene sequence: CDR1 MNHEY, CDR2 SVGAGI. Between the trimmed V and J ends, which lost 8 bases and 10 bases, there was a span of 18 bases. The CDR3 length is 14 residues. CDR3 loop: CASQGQALLSPLHF. CDR3 DNA: TGTGCCAGCCAGGGTCAAGCTCTCCTCTCACCCCTCCACTTT.

This chain links TRBV30 with TRBJ1-4; no clear D. CDR1 is GTSNPN, CDR2 SVGIG, per germline (reference sequence). There are 15 residues in the CDR3. Trimming shortened V by 2 bases and J by 3 bases, and 13 bases separated the two germline ends. The CDR3 DNA sequence: TGTGCCTGGAGTTTGCAGGTTAAGGCTAATGAAAAACTGTTTTTT. It specifies CAWSLQVKANEKLFF.

This chain uses TRBV30 with TRBJ2-1; tentative D call: TRBD1 (6 bases). Trimming left V 1 base short and J 7 bases short, with 20 bases between. The CDR3 runs 16 residues. The germline CDR1 and CDR2 sequences are GTSNPN and SVGIG (reference sequence). The CDR3 region is CAWSAPYPGQHNEQFF. The CDR3 DNA is TGTGCCTGGAGTGCCCCCTACCCCGGACAGCATAATGAGCAGTTCTTC. The variable domain in full, with the rest retrieved from reference TRBV30 and TRBJ2-1, is SQTIHQWPATLVQPVGSPLSLECTVEGTSNPNLYWYRQAAGRGLQLLFYSVGIGQISSEVPQNLSASRPQDRQFILSSKKLLLSDSGFYLCAWSAPYPGQHNEQFFGPGTRLTVL.

The chain has TRBV11-3 and TRBJ1-4; D may be TRBD1 (5 bases). Germline values: CDR1 SGHNT, CDR2 YENEEA. V was clipped by 5 bases and J by 3 bases, with 10 bases between them. The CDR3 sequence is 14 residues long. CDR3 DNA: TGTGCCAGCAGCCCACACAGGTCTAATGAAAAACTGTTTTTT. It translates to CASSPHRSNEKLFF.

V gene TRBV18 combines with J gene TRBJ1-1, with D tentatively TRBD1 (6 bases). Deletions cut 3 bases from V and 1 base from J, with 15 bases between. CDR1 KGHSH and CDR2 LQKENI come from the germline V gene. The CDR3 sequence is 16 residues long. The CDR3 DNA reads TGTGCCAGCTCACCCTTAGCGAGCAGGGGGAACACTGAAGCTTTCTTT. Amino acids: CASSPLASRGNTEAFF.

V is TRBV6-5 and J is TRBJ2-1, with a weak D call TRBD2 (5 bases). Between the trimmed V and J ends, which lost 7 bases and 9 bases, there was a span of 13 bases. Germline-derived CDR1 and CDR2 are MNHEY and SVGAGI. The CDR3 is made up of 12 amino acids. The CDR3, as DNA: TGTGCCAGCATTGGCCTGGGGAGTGAGCAGTTCTTC. Residues: CASIGLGSEQFF.

This chain joins TRBV30 and TRBJ1-2; no clear D. Trimming shortened V by 2 bases and J by 2 bases, and 15 bases separated the two germline ends. The germline V gene encodes CDR1 GTSNPN and CDR2 SVGIG (reference sequence). The CDR3 is 15 residues long. Written as DNA, the CDR3 is TGTGCCTGGAGTATGACAAGGACGGGAAACTATGGCTACACCTTC. It is translated as CAWSMTRTGNYGYTF.

This sequence joins TRBV30 and TRBJ1-2, with TRBD1 as a possible D gene (6 bases). V was shortened by 5 bases and J by 14 bases, with 15 bases between the two germline ends. This CDR3 is built from 10 residues. CDR1 and CDR2 from the germline V gene are GTSNPN and SVGIG (reference sequence). The CDR3 here is CAWGGGVRTF. DNA of the CDR3: TGTGCCTGGGGGGGCGGCGTGCGAACCTTC.

The chain is built from TRBV12-3 or TRBV12-4 and TRBJ1-2; 7 bases line up with TRBD1. This CDR3 is 13 amino acids long. The ends lost 5 bases at V and 5 bases at J; junction bases unmatched: 5. The CDR3 loop is CASSMGTVYGYTF. In DNA, the CDR3 is TGTGCCAGCAGTATGGGGACAGTATATGGCTACACCTTC.

This clone occurred once. An end of the junction does not agree with germline; a read error may underlie this. The V and J genes are TRBV5-1 and TRBJ1-1; D is undetermined. The CDR3 covers 14 residues. Germline V CDR1 and CDR2: SGHRS, YFSETQ. CDR3 nucleotides: TGTGCCAGCAGCTTGGACCCGCGGAACACTGAAGCTTTCTTT. Its translation is CASSLDPRNTEAFF.

This chain uses TRBV28 with TRBJ1-2; D is unresolved. The CDR3 is 12 amino acids. CDR1 and CDR2 from the germline V gene are MDHEN and SYDVKM. Trimming shortened V by 4 bases and J by 7 bases, and 10 bases separated the two germline ends. Written as DNA, the CDR3 is TGTGCCAGCAGTTCCCCCCCGGGTGGCTACACCTTC. Protein: CASSSPPGGYTF.

This clone was detected only a few times. The chain employs TRBV24-1 and TRBJ1-2, with 11 nucleotides matching TRBD1. The V and J ends lost 3 bases and 8 bases, in that order; junction bases with no gene match: 10. CDR1 is KGHDR, CDR2 SFDVKD, per germline. The CDR3 runs 16 residues. CDR3: CATSDHLGQGAGGYTF. The CDR3 DNA reads as TGTGCCACCAGTGATCACCTTGGACAGGGGGCAGGCGGCTACACCTTC.

In DNA form, the CDR3 reads TGCGCCAGTACCGGGACAGGGCCCACATACGGTGAAGCTTTCTTT. It codes for CASTGTGPTYGEAFF. This chain uses TRBV5-1 with TRBJ1-1; TRBD1 matches at 9 bases. The CDR3 contains 15 residues. Germline V gene sequence: CDR1 SGHRS, CDR2 YFSETQ. V was pared by 8 bases and J by 7 bases, with 15 bases of the junction left unmatched.

The J gene is TRBJ2-1, the V gene TRBV6-5; perhaps TRBD2 as D (6 bases). The CDR3 length is 15 residues. Germline lookup yields CDR1 MNHEY and CDR2 SVGAGI. The V end lost 4 bases, the J end lost 8 bases, and 18 bases lay between the germline ends. For the CDR3, the DNA is TGTGCCAGCAGTTGGAAGACTAGTTCCTCCGATGAGCAGTTCTTC. Protein product: CASSWKTSSSDEQFF.

CDR3 bases: TGTGCCAGTAGTATGTCAGCTAGCGGAAGTGGGATCACTGAAGCTTTCTTT. As protein: CASSMSASGSGITEAFF. The chain is built from TRBV19 and TRBJ1-1; D ambiguous. The V gene lost 3 bases and the J gene lost 4 bases, with 21 bases spanning the gap. The CDR3 is 17 amino acids. CDR1 is LNHDA, CDR2 SQIVND, per germline (reference sequence).

This sequence joins TRBV5-8 and TRBJ1-3; 7 bases are shared with TRBD1. The V gene end was trimmed by 5 bases and the J gene end by 0 bases; junction bases not matched to a gene: 8. The germline CDR1 and CDR2 sequences are SGHTS and YDEGEE. The CDR3 spans 16 residues. The CDR3 loop is CASRTPGQNSGNTIYF. CDR3 DNA: TGTGCCAGCAGAACCCCGGGACAGAACTCTGGAAACACCATATATTTT. The variable domain in full, completed from reference TRBV5-8 and TRBJ1-3, reads EAGVTQSPTHLIKTRGQQATLRCSPISGHTSVYWYQQALGLGLQFLLWYDEGEERNRGNFPPRFSGRQFPNYSSELNVNALELEDSALYLCASRTPGQNSGNTIYFGEGSWLTVV.

The chain employs TRBV25-1 and TRBJ1-1; 10 nucleotides line up with TRBD1. V lost 7 bases, J lost 10 bases, and 6 bases stayed unmatched. Germline V CDR1 and CDR2: MGHDK, SYGVNS. CDR3 length: 12 amino acids. CDR3 in amino acids: CASMGQGFVAFF. Here the CDR3 DNA reads TGTGCCAGCATGGGACAGGGGTTTGTAGCTTTCTTT.

This rearrangement joins TRBV5-1 to TRBJ2-5; 8 bases map to TRBD1. The CDR3 sequence is 13 residues long. After removal of 3 bases from V and 5 bases from J, the junction contained 3 bases not matched to a gene. From germline, CDR1 is SGHRS and CDR2 YFSETQ. CDR3 in amino acids: CASSSTGDETQYF. CDR3 sequence (DNA): TGCGCCAGCAGCTCGACAGGGGACGAGACCCAGTACTTC.

The V gene is TRBV18, the J gene TRBJ2-3, with D perhaps matching TRBD2 (6 bases). This CDR3 comprises 15 residues. CDR1 KGHSH and CDR2 LQKENI come from the germline V gene. Trimming removed 3 bases from V and 2 bases from J, with 12 bases in between. The CDR3 DNA is TGTGCCAGCTCACCGGCGGGGATCGCCACAGATACGCAGTATTTT. The encoded protein is CASSPAGIATDTQYF.

The chain combines TRBV7-2 with TRBJ2-4; no clear D. Trimming removed 5 bases from V and 0 bases from J, with 8 bases in between. Germline lookup yields CDR1 SGHTA and CDR2 FQGNSA. CDR3 length equals 14 residues. The CDR3 coding sequence is TGTGCCAGCAGCCCGGGTATAGCCAAAAACATTCAGTACTTC. Protein sequence: CASSPGIAKNIQYF.

The chain links TRBV11-2 to TRBJ2-2, with no clear D. The V end lost 3 bases, the J end lost 6 bases, and 11 bases lay between the germline ends. CDR3 length: 14 residues. The germline CDR1 and CDR2 sequences are SGHAT and FQNNGV. CDR3 sequence: CASSFDISAGELFF. For the CDR3, the DNA is TGTGCCAGCAGCTTCGACATTTCCGCCGGGGAGCTGTTTTTT.

The genes are TRBV18 and TRBJ2-7; 13 bases are shared with TRBD2. V was pared by 4 bases and J by 0 bases, with 6 bases of the junction left unmatched. The CDR3 is 17 amino acids. Germline V lookup: CDR1 KGHSH, CDR2 LQKENI. The CDR3 DNA follows: TGTGCCAGCTCACGGACTAGCGGGAGCCCTAGCTCCTACGAGCAGTACGTC. Amino acid sequence: CASSRTSGSPSSYEQYV.